The 23 T cell receptor beta chains in this list originate from one sample, sequenced in a study of PD-L1 blockade in urothelial cancer. TCRdb's copy holds only in-frame clones and misses some; the assay was immunoSEQ multiplex PCR. The data show 70,000 to 75,000 clones, almost 90% seen once. Regarding time point: pretreatment peripheral blood. Here the sequenced sample was PBMCs, taken around atezolizumab (anti-PD-L1) treatment. Receptors were obtained from a man in his 70s with urothelial cancer.

This chain uses TRBV7-6 with TRBJ2-3; 7 nucleotides agree with TRBD2. Germline-derived CDR1 and CDR2 are SGHVS and FNYEAQ. V shed 6 bases, J shed 5 bases, and the junction held 11 bases outside the gene matches. The CDR3 totals 15 residues. CDR3 sequence (DNA): TGTGCCAGCAGTCCAGGGTTGGCTAGCGGAGATACGCAGTATTTT. It yields the protein CASSPGLASGDTQYF.

The chain joins TRBV28 to TRBJ1-2; possibly TRBD1 for D (5 bases). The V end lost 6 bases, the J end lost 5 bases, and 19 bases lay between the germline ends. The CDR3 spans 15 residues. Germline lookup yields CDR1 MDHEN and CDR2 SYDVKM. Here the CDR3 reads CASSLSSTDHYGYTF. CDR3 DNA: TGTGCCAGCAGCCTCTCTTCGACAGACCATTATGGCTACACCTTC.

The chain has TRBV6-5 and TRBJ2-1; possible D gene TRBD2, 6 bases. The V gene lost 8 bases and the J gene lost 2 bases, with 16 bases spanning the gap. The CDR3 extends over 15 amino acids. Germline CDR1 and CDR2: MNHEY and SVGAGI. The CDR3 sequence is CASANSGGTYNEQFF. Here the CDR3 DNA reads TGTGCCAGCGCCAACTCCGGCGGGACCTACAATGAGCAGTTCTTC.

This clone was picked up a small number of times. V usage is TRBV19 and J usage is TRBJ2-1; 7 bases are a match to TRBD2. CDR3 size: 15 residues. J lost 3 bases, V lost 3 bases, and 5 bases had no gene match. Germline CDR1 reads LNHDA; CDR2 reads SQIVND (reference sequence). The CDR3 sequence: CASSIRLADYNEQFF. CDR3 nucleotide sequence: TGTGCCAGTAGTATCAGGCTAGCGGACTACAATGAGCAGTTCTTC.

This clone has more than one count but fewer than ten. V gene TRBV30 combines with J gene TRBJ1-1; possibly TRBD1 for D (5 bases). The CDR3 sequence is 13 residues long. Trimming removed 1 base at V and 4 bases at J, with 10 bases between. Germline CDR1 GTSNPN, CDR2 SVGIG (reference sequence). CDR3 protein: CAWSGEGCTEAFF. The CDR3 DNA reads as TGTGCCTGGAGTGGGGAGGGGTGCACTGAAGCTTTCTTT.

The chain links TRBV10-3 to TRBJ1-3, with 7 bases aligning to TRBD1. V lost 1 base to trimming and J lost 4 bases; unmatched junction nucleotides: 7. This CDR3 has 16 amino acids. Germline-derived CDR1 and CDR2 are ENHRY and SYGVKD. The CDR3 sequence: CAISELGTVSGNTIYF. For the CDR3, the DNA is TGTGCCATCAGTGAGTTGGGGACAGTTTCCGGAAACACCATATATTTT.

The chain joins TRBV7-8 to TRBJ2-7; 12 positions agree with TRBD2. V lost 1 base, J lost 7 bases, and 11 bases stayed unmatched. The CDR3 consists of 17 residues. Germline lookup yields CDR1 SGHVS and CDR2 FQNEAQ. This CDR3 reads CASSLGGLAGGPREQYF. The CDR3 bases are TGTGCCAGCAGCTTAGGAGGGCTAGCGGGAGGGCCAAGGGAGCAGTACTTC.

The rearrangement links TRBV7-3 to TRBJ2-1; D gene unclear. Deletions cut 2 bases from V and 8 bases from J, with 19 bases between. The V gene's germline CDR1 is SGHTA and CDR2 FQGTGA. The CDR3 covers 16 residues. Here the CDR3 DNA reads TGTGCCAGCAGCTTAGGATCTTTATCCCTGGGCGATGAGCAGTTCTTC. Its translation: CASSLGSLSLGDEQFF.

The chain uses TRBV5-4 and TRBJ1-1, with TRBD1 identical over 10 bases. Germline CDR1 reads SGHNT; CDR2 reads YYREEE (reference sequence). The CDR3 totals 14 residues. V lost 0 bases to trimming and J lost 5 bases; unmatched junction nucleotides: 1. In DNA form, the CDR3 reads TGTGCCAGCAGCTTGGGGGGACAGGGGACTGAAGCTTTCTTT. It is translated as CASSLGGQGTEAFF.

The chain carries TRBV7-3 and TRBJ2-1; D might be TRBD2 (6 bases). Germline lookup yields CDR1 SGHTA and CDR2 FQGTGA. The CDR3 is made up of 14 amino acids. V was trimmed by 4 bases and J by 10 bases, leaving 17 bases between them. The CDR3 sequence is CASSSSGTAREQFF. Here the CDR3 DNA reads TGTGCCAGCAGCTCGTCCGGGACTGCTAGGGAGCAGTTCTTC.

This chain joins TRBV4-2 and TRBJ2-2; D is perhaps TRBD1 (6 bases). The CDR3 length is 15 residues. CDR1 is LGHNA and CDR2 is YNFKEQ in the germline V gene. Trimming removed 4 bases at V and 4 bases at J, with 13 bases between. The CDR3 sequence is CASSLGGAGTGELFF. The CDR3 DNA sequence: TGTGCCAGCAGCCTTGGGGGCGCGGGCACCGGGGAGCTGTTTTTT.

This chain connects TRBV7-7 to TRBJ2-3, with a weak D call TRBD2 (6 bases). The CDR3 runs to 16 residues. Germline CDR1 SSHAT, CDR2 FNYEAQ (reference sequence). The V and J ends lost 1 base and 0 bases respectively, with 11 bases between them. DNA for the CDR3: TGTGCCAGCAGCTTAGGCTCCCGGGGGAGCACAGATACGCAGTATTTT. Encoded protein: CASSLGSRGSTDTQYF.

This clone has just a few counts. The chain carries TRBV5-1 and TRBJ1-1; TRBD1 might be the D (5 bases). The germline V and J ends were trimmed by 5 bases and 2 bases, with 10 bases remaining between them. The CDR3 is 13 amino acids. Germline CDR1 and CDR2: SGHRS and YFSETQ. The CDR3 loop is CASRGGGNTEAFF. The CDR3 DNA reads TGCGCCAGCAGAGGCGGGGGTAACACTGAAGCTTTCTTT.

The chain recombines TRBV28 with TRBJ2-1, with D possibly being TRBD2 (6 bases). V dropped 7 bases and J dropped 4 bases, with 17 bases sitting between them. Germline CDR1 is MDHEN and CDR2 is SYDVKM. This CDR3 has 15 residues. In nucleotides, the CDR3 is TGTGCCAGCAAAATTAGCGGAGTTGCATACAATGAGCAGTTCTTC. Its protein is CASKISGVAYNEQFF.

By share of the sample, this clone is medium-sized (0.01 to 0.1%). The chain combines TRBV9 with TRBJ1-1; D remains ambiguous. The germline V and J ends were trimmed by 5 bases and 6 bases, with 20 bases remaining between them. Germline CDR1 and CDR2: SGDLS and YYNGEE. This CDR3 has 15 residues. DNA of the CDR3: TGTGCCAGCAGTGATAACCCGGCGATGGGCGCTGAAGCTTTCTTT. Its translation is CASSDNPAMGAEAFF.

This chain connects TRBV19 to TRBJ2-2, with D unresolved. V was clipped by 0 bases and J by 1 base, with 9 bases between them. This CDR3 spans 16 amino acids. Germline-derived CDR1 and CDR2 are LNHDA and SQIVND (reference sequence). The CDR3 DNA follows: TGTGCCAGTAGTATAGACGCCTCCAGGAACACCGGGGAGCTGTTTTTT. This translates into CASSIDASRNTGELFF.

This clone was counted between two and nine times. This sequence joins TRBV6-6 and TRBJ2-5; D is perhaps TRBD1 (5 bases). The V gene's germline CDR1 is MNHNY and CDR2 SVGAGI (reference sequence). This CDR3 comprises 14 residues. The ends were cut back, 6 bases at V and 3 bases at J, with 14 bases in the middle. The CDR3 DNA reads as TGTGCCAGCAGGCGCCGACAGACGGAAGAGACCCAGTACTTC. Its protein is CASRRRQTEETQYF.

The chain's CDR3 is CSVGTGSKYNEQFF. CDR3 in DNA: TGCAGCGTCGGGACAGGGTCTAAATACAATGAGCAGTTCTTC. The chain has TRBV29-1 and TRBJ2-1, with 9 bases fitting TRBD1. The J segment lost 4 bases and the V segment lost 6 bases, leaving 7 bases of the junction unmatched. This CDR3 comprises 14 residues. CDR1 is SQVTM, CDR2 ANQGSEA, per germline.

This chain joins TRBV6-5 and TRBJ1-1, with 9 bases aligning to TRBD1. Per germline, CDR1 MNHEY and CDR2 SVGAGI. This CDR3 contains 15 residues. Trimming at V came to 2 bases and at J to 10 bases, leaving 11 bases not matched to a gene. In nucleotides, the CDR3 is TGTGCCAGCAGTTACCGAGAGACAGGGGGGTTGAGAGCTTTCTTT. Amino acid sequence: CASSYRETGGLRAFF.

The gene calls are TRBV5-4 and TRBJ1-1; 10 nucleotides agree with TRBD1. CDR3 length equals 15 residues. Trimming cost V 5 bases and J 1 base; bases outside gene matches: 5. CDR1 SGHNT and CDR2 YYREEE come from the germline V gene (reference sequence). CDR3 in DNA: TGTGCCAGCAGTAGGACAGGGGGTCCGAACACTGAAGCTTTCTTT. The encoded protein is CASSRTGGPNTEAFF.

The V gene is TRBV19, the J gene TRBJ1-2, with D maybe TRBD1 (6 bases). In germline, CDR1 is LNHDA, CDR2 SQIVND (reference sequence). V was trimmed by 3 bases and J by 8 bases, leaving 10 bases between them. The CDR3 length is 12 residues. The CDR3 here is CASSITGIGYTF. In DNA, the CDR3 is TGTGCCAGTAGTATTACAGGGATCGGCTACACCTTC. The full variable domain, in which reference TRBV19 and TRBJ1-2 provide the parts outside the CDR3, is DGGITQSPKYLFRKEGQNVTLSCEQNLNHDAMYWYRQDPGQGLRLIYYSQIVNDFQKGDIAEGYSVSREKKESFPLTVTSAQKNPTAFYLCASSITGIGYTFGSGTRLTVV.

The chain recombines TRBV7-9 with TRBJ1-1, with 7 bases matching TRBD1. Trimming at V came to 6 bases and at J to 5 bases, leaving 3 bases not matched to a gene. CDR3 length: 12 residues. Germline-derived CDR1 and CDR2 are SEHNR and FQNEAQ (reference sequence). The CDR3 is CASSPGGTEAFF. The CDR3 coding sequence is TGTGCCAGCAGTCCAGGGGGGACTGAAGCTTTCTTT.

V is TRBV5-1 and J is TRBJ2-2; 11 nucleotides agree with TRBD2. This CDR3 contains 18 residues. Germline CDR1 is SGHRS and CDR2 is YFSETQ. Unmatched junction bases numbered 7, after V lost 1 base and J lost 2 bases. The CDR3 loop is CASSLIPSGRRNTGELFF. As DNA, the CDR3 is TGCGCCAGCAGCTTGATCCCTAGCGGGAGGCGAAACACCGGGGAGCTGTTTTTT.